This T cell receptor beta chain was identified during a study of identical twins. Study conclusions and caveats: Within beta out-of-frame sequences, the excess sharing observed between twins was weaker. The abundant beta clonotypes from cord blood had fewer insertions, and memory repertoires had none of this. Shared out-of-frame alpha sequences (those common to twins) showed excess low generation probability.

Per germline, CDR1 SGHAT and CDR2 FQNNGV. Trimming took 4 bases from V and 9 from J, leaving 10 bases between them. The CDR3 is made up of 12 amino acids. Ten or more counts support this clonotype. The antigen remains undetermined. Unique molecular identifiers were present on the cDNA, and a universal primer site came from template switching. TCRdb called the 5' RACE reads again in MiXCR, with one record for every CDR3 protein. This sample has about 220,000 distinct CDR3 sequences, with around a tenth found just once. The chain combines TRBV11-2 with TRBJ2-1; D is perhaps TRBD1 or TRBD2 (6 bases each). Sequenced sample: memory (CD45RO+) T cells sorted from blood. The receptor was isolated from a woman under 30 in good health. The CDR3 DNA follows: TGTGCCAGCAGCTCACAGGGAGGTGAGCAGTTCTTC. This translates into CASSSQGGEQFF. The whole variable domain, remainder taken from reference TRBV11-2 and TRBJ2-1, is EAGVAQSPRYKIIEKRQSVAFWCNPISGHATLYWYQQILGQGPKLLIQFQNNGVVDDSQLPKDRFSAERLKGVDSTLKIQPAKLEDSAVYLCASSSQGGEQFFGPGTRLTVL.